These 2 T cell receptor beta chains were sequenced from one sample in a study of blood T cell repertoires in COVID-19. Profiled with immunoSEQ multiplex PCR; TCRdb holds only in-frame clones, not every one. Of 150,000 to 200,000 clones in the sample, 89% were seen once. Sequenced: PBMCs or T cells enriched from blood (not recorded which). These receptor sequences come from a woman in her late teens or twenties who had recovered from COVID-19.

The chain is built from TRBV28 and TRBJ2-7; 14 nucleotides line up with TRBD2. The V and J ends lost 6 bases and 9 bases, in that order; junction bases with no gene match: 7. This CDR3 is 14 amino acids long. Germline-derived CDR1 and CDR2 are MDHEN and SYDVKM. The CDR3 sequence: CASRQGLAGVGQYF. The CDR3 DNA sequence: TGTGCCAGCAGGCAGGGACTAGCGGGAGTCGGGCAGTACTTC.

The genes are TRBV10-1 and TRBJ2-3; D possibly corresponds to TRBD2 (6 bases). The CDR3 has 17 residues. Germline-derived CDR1 and CDR2 are WNHNN and SYGVQD (reference sequence). V was pared by 3 bases and J by 0 bases, with 16 bases between. CDR3 bases: TGCGCCAGCAGTGACGTATGGCGGCGGGGTAGCACAGATACGCAGTATTTT. Its translation: CASSDVWRRGSTDTQYF.